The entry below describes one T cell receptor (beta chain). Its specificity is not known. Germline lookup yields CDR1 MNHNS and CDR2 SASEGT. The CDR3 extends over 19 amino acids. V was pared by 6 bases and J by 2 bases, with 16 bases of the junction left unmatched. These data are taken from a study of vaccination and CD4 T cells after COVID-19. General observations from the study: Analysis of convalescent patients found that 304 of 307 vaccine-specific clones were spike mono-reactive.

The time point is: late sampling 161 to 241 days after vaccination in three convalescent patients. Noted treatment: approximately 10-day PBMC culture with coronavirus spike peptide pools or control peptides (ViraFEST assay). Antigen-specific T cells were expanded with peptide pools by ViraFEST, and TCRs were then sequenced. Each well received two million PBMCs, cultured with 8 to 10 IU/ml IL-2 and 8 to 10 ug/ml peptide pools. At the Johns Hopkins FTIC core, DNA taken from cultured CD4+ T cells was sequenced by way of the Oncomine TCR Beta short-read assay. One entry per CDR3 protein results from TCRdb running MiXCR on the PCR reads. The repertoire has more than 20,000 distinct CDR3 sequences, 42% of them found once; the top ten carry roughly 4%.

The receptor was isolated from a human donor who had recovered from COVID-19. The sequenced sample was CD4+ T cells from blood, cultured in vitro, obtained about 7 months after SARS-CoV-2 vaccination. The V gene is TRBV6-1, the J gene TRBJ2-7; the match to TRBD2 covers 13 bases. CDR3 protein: CASSPRTSGRGLGPYEQYF. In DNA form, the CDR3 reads TGTGCCAGCAGCCCGAGGACTAGCGGGAGAGGGTTGGGTCCCTACGAGCAGTACTTC.